The 12 T cell receptor beta chains below come from one sample, sequenced in a study of radiotherapy plus CTLA-4 blockade in lung cancer. Some clones are missing from TCRdb's copy, which holds only in-frame ones; the method was immunoSEQ multiplex PCR. The sample yields tens of thousands of clones, around 86% seen once. Sequenced here: peripheral blood, sampled from a patient treated with radiotherapy plus ipilimumab. These receptors all stem from a human donor with non-small cell lung cancer who had stable disease on radiotherapy plus ipilimumab.

The chain employs TRBV15 and TRBJ2-6; D gene uncertain. The CDR3 spans 15 residues. Germline CDR1 LNHNV, CDR2 YYDKDF (reference sequence). The V and J ends lost 1 base and 4 bases respectively, with 8 bases between them. The CDR3 loop reads CATSRGLEGANVLTF. DNA of the CDR3: TGTGCCACCAGCAGAGGATTAGAGGGGGCCAACGTCCTGACTTTC.

The rearrangement links TRBV27 to TRBJ1-2; 10 bases match TRBD1. V lost 1 base to trimming and J lost 6 bases; unmatched junction nucleotides: 5. Germline CDR1 reads MNHEY; CDR2 reads SMNVEV (reference sequence). The CDR3 extends over 15 amino acids. The CDR3 loop reads CASSLFDRGLDGYTF. The CDR3 coding sequence is TGTGCCAGCAGTTTATTCGACAGGGGGCTGGATGGCTACACCTTC.

The CDR3 DNA reads as TGTGCCAGCAGCCACGAGTGGAGGGGACTATCGAAGACCCAGTACTTC. Translated: CASSHEWRGLSKTQYF. The V call is TRBV14, the J call TRBJ2-5, with TRBD2 matching 7 bases. V lost 3 bases, J lost 6 bases, and 13 bases stayed unmatched. The CDR3 has 16 residues. Germline CDR1 reads SGHDN; CDR2 reads FVKESK.

This clone is a singleton in its sample. The chain joins TRBV7-3 to TRBJ2-1; the D gene is possibly TRBD1 (5 bases). V was pared by 2 bases and J by 4 bases, with 12 bases between. The CDR3 is 15 amino acids. Germline CDR1 is SGHTA and CDR2 is FQGTGA. CDR3 bases: TGTGCCAGCAGCTTAGGGGCCGTGAAATACAATGAGCAGTTCTTC. Translating it yields CASSLGAVKYNEQFF.

The CDR3 is CASSPRDRVRSSYNEQFF. The CDR3 DNA reads as TGTGCCAGCAGCCCCCGGGACAGGGTCCGTAGCTCCTACAATGAGCAGTTCTTC. The genes are TRBV13 and TRBJ2-1; 9 bases align to TRBD1. Trimming took 5 bases from V and 0 from J; bases not matched to a gene: 11. CDR3 length equals 18 residues. Germline loops: CDR1 PRHDT, CDR2 FYEKMQ (reference sequence). Supplemented by reference TRBV13 and TRBJ2-1, the full variable domain reads AAGVIQSPRHLIKEKRETATLKCYPIPRHDTVYWYQQGPGQDPQFLISFYEKMQSDKGSIPDRFSAQQFSDYHSELNMSSLELGDSALYFCASSPRDRVRSSYNEQFFGPGTRLTVL.

The table lists this clone with a few counts. This chain connects TRBV7-9 to TRBJ1-6; TRBD1 might be the D (5 bases). Per the germline V gene, CDR1 is SEHNR and CDR2 is FQNEAQ (reference sequence). V was trimmed by 5 bases and J by 14 bases, leaving 19 bases between them. The CDR3 spans 14 residues. As DNA, the CDR3 is TGTGCCAGCAGCCCCGGGACCCGACCCGACACCCTCCACTTT. Amino acid sequence: CASSPGTRPDTLHF. The entire variable domain, with the rest obtained from reference TRBV7-9 and TRBJ1-6, is as follows: DTGVSQNPRHKITKRGQNVTFRCDPISEHNRLYWYRQTLGQGPEFLTYFQNEAQLEKSRLLSDRFSAERPKGSFSTLEIQRTEQGDSAMYLCASSPGTRPDTLHFGNGTRLTVT.

The chain uses TRBV5-4 and TRBJ2-5; 7 bases agree with TRBD2. Germline lookup yields CDR1 SGHNT and CDR2 YYREEE (reference sequence). The CDR3 consists of 14 residues. V lost 1 base and J lost 5; bases outside the gene matches: 5. The CDR3 DNA reads TGTGCCAGCAGCTTGAAGGGAGGGAGGGAGACCCAGTACTTC. Translating gives CASSLKGGRETQYF.

This clone was observed once. The chain links TRBV11-2 to TRBJ2-7, with 7 bases lining up with TRBD1. Trimming removed 1 base from V and 4 bases from J; junction bases left unmatched: 10. This CDR3 spans 16 amino acids. Germline CDR1 reads SGHAT; CDR2 reads FQNNGV. CDR3 nucleotides: TGTGCCAGCAGCTTAGGAAGAGGGGGCGAATCTTACGAGCAGTACTTC. It encodes CASSLGRGGESYEQYF.

The rearrangement joins TRBV9 to TRBJ1-1, with D unresolved. Between the trimmed V and J ends, which lost 0 bases and 4 bases, there was a span of 7 bases. Germline CDR1 reads SGDLS; CDR2 reads YYNGEE. This CDR3 is built from 13 residues. The CDR3 reads CASSVGVFTEAFF. The CDR3 DNA reads TGTGCCAGCAGCGTAGGGGTGTTCACTGAAGCTTTCTTT.

V is TRBV7-3 and J is TRBJ2-5; 9 nucleotides line up with TRBD2. The CDR3 runs 19 residues. Germline CDR1 is SGHTA and CDR2 is FQGTGA. V was clipped by 1 base and J by 5 bases; unmatched bases: 17. CDR3 bases: TGTGCCAGCAGCTTAAAGAAACGCGGAGCGGGGGGCCTGGGTGAGACCCAGTACTTC. Translating gives CASSLKKRGAGGLGETQYF. Complete variable domain (other parts from reference TRBV7-3 and TRBJ2-5): GAGVSQTPSNKVTEKGKYVELRCDPISGHTALYWYRQSLGQGPEFLIYFQGTGAADDSGLPNDRFFAVRPEGSVSTLKIQRTERGDSAVYLCASSLKKRGAGGLGETQYFGPGTRLLVL.

This clone appeared once. The chain is built from TRBV27 and TRBJ1-1; D gene uncertain. Germline V lookup: CDR1 MNHEY, CDR2 SMNVEV (reference sequence). The CDR3 is 13 residues long. Trimming cost V 4 bases and J 5 bases, with 11 bases left between them. CDR3 DNA sequence: TGTGCCAGCAGTTCCCAGTTGAGTACTGAAGCTTTCTTT. Its translation is CASSSQLSTEAFF.

This chain joins TRBV30 and TRBJ1-2; no clear D gene. CDR1 is GTSNPN and CDR2 is SVGIG in the germline V gene (reference sequence). This CDR3 is 11 amino acids long. Trimming took off 0 bases at V and 3 bases at J, with 2 bases between the two ends. The CDR3 DNA is TGTGCCTGGAGTGTCGACTATGGCTACACCTTC. Protein sequence: CAWSVDYGYTF.